The source of this T cell receptor beta chain is a study of T cells in Graves' hyperthyroidism and ophthalmopathy. Study-level findings and limits: Ophthalmopathy could be told apart from stable hyperthyroidism with a 13 V-J model. Model output signaled ophthalmopathy a median approximately 6.2 months ahead of onset.

The germline V gene has CDR1 DFQATT and CDR2 SNEGSKA (reference sequence). The CDR3 spans 12 residues. V lost 0 bases and J 3 bases, leaving 3 bases between the germline ends. Notes on this clonotype: The antigen remains unidentified.

The CDR3 regions of TCR beta were amplified from RNA transcripts. Using the HTBI primer set, a first-round RT-PCR was run on the TCR CDR3. TCRdb fed the multiplex PCR reads into MiXCR, producing one record per CDR3 protein. The profile shows tens of thousands of distinct CDR3 sequences, 49% of them singletons. Aged 18 to 65, the patients had hyperthyroidism that was newly diagnosed and had lasted under 2 months. Isolation of PBMCs was performed on around 10 ml fresh peripheral blood. The chain combines TRBV20-1 with TRBJ1-5; no firm D call. Sequenced input: blood. This clonotype was obtained from a woman between 45 and 60 years old with Graves' hyperthyroidism that later progressed to Graves' ophthalmopathy. The CDR3, as DNA: TGCAGTGCTAGAGATCCCAATCAGCCCCAGCATTTT. Translating it yields CSARDPNQPQHF.